This T cell receptor (beta chain) derives from a study of cytomegalovirus exposure and HLA in healthy donors. V shed 3 bases, J shed 0 bases, and the junction held 5 bases outside the gene matches. The germline gives CDR1 SGHAT, CDR2 FQNNGV. The CDR3 has 15 amino acids. PCR amplification relied on 60 Vbeta primers (plus 13 Jbeta primers). Profiling relied on immunoSEQ multiplex PCR, and the TCRdb table lists in-frame clones only, not all of them. The data hold roughly 44,000 clones, with 81% observed a single time. As to this clone: As yet, its antigen is unknown.

Overall study results and limits: With further analysis later on, most CMV-associated TCR beta chains appeared HLA-restricted.

The specimen sequenced was PBMCs. This chain joins TRBV11-2 and TRBJ2-7, with 7 bases that match TRBD2. The TCR comes from a man between 50 and 59 years old in good health and CMV-seronegative. The CDR3 nucleotides are TGTGCCAGCAGCTTGGGGGGGACGGGCTCCTACGAGCAGTACTTC. It specifies CASSLGGTGSYEQYF.